This passage covers 18 T cell receptor beta chains from one sample sequenced in a study of blood T cell repertoires in COVID-19. The repertoire was sequenced with immunoSEQ multiplex PCR; TCRdb's copy has only in-frame clones and lacks some. The sample carries over 90,000 clones, around 87% recorded once. Sequenced sample: peripheral blood. The receptors here all came from a human donor in a cohort sampled during active COVID-19.

J is TRBJ2-5 and V is TRBV3-1 (or the pseudogene TRBV3-2); 11 nucleotides line up with TRBD2. The CDR3 sequence is 16 residues long. J gave up 5 bases and V 6 bases, and 11 bases lay outside the gene matches. Germline V gene data show CDR1 as LGHDT and CDR2 as YNNKEL (reference sequence). CDR3 sequence (DNA): TGTGCCAGCAGTCGCACTAGCGGGGGCAGGGGGGAGACCCAGTACTTC. The encoded protein is CASSRTSGGRGETQYF.

This clone occurred once. The CDR3 nucleotides read TGTGCCAGCAGTTTCCCCTGGGGGACAGGGGGCGGACTAGCGGAGAACTCCTACGAGCAGTACTTC. It encodes CASSFPWGTGGGLAENSYEQYF. The chain joins TRBV28 to TRBJ2-7, with TRBD1 matching over 12 bases. The junction had 21 bases not matched to a gene; V was cut back by 3 bases and J by 0 bases. Per germline, CDR1 MDHEN and CDR2 SYDVKM. The CDR3 consists of 22 residues.

V usage is TRBV9 and J usage is TRBJ2-7; 9 bases agree with TRBD1. CDR1 SGDLS and CDR2 YYNGEE come from the germline V gene. The CDR3 is made up of 16 amino acids. J lost 0 bases, V lost 0 bases, and 4 bases had no gene match. CDR3 sequence (DNA): TGTGCCAGCAGCGTAGCCGGGACAGGGCCCTCCTACGAGCAGTACTTC. Translating it yields CASSVAGTGPSYEQYF. Looking up the rest from reference TRBV9 and TRBJ2-7 gives the full variable domain: DSGVTQTPKHLITATGQRVTLRCSPRSGDLSVYWYQQSLDQGLQFLIQYYNGEERAKGNILERFSAQQFPDLHSELNLSSLELGDSALYFCASSVAGTGPSYEQYFGPGTRLTVT.

The J gene is TRBJ2-7, the V gene TRBV27; 8 nucleotides align to TRBD1. The CDR3 spans 14 residues. Germline loops: CDR1 MNHEY, CDR2 SMNVEV (reference sequence). Unmatched junction bases numbered 8, after V lost 5 bases and J lost 5 bases. CDR3 residues: CASSPHRGSHEQYF. The DNA of the CDR3 is TGTGCCAGCAGTCCCCACAGGGGGTCTCACGAGCAGTACTTC.

CDR3 region: CASSPRIAGTDTQYF. The CDR3 bases are TGTGCCAGCAGCCCCCGGATAGCCGGCACAGATACGCAGTATTTT. V is TRBV9 and J is TRBJ2-3, with D uncertain. Per the germline V gene, CDR1 is SGDLS and CDR2 is YYNGEE. V dropped 4 bases and J dropped 1 base, with 13 bases sitting between them. This CDR3 contains 15 residues.

The rearrangement joins TRBV2 to TRBJ2-1; 8 bases map to TRBD2. The J segment lost 4 bases and the V segment lost 6 bases, leaving 8 bases of the junction unmatched. Per germline, CDR1 SNHLY and CDR2 FYNNEI. The CDR3 extends over 15 amino acids. CDR3 amino acids: CASRGSGRSYNEQFF. The CDR3 DNA follows: TGTGCCAGCAGGGGAAGCGGGAGATCTTACAATGAGCAGTTCTTC.

The chain links TRBV2 to TRBJ2-1; the match to TRBD2 covers 10 bases. The V gene's germline CDR1 is SNHLY and CDR2 FYNNEI. The V segment lost 6 bases and the J segment 8 bases; nucleotides outside the gene matches: 16. This CDR3 is built from 17 residues. CDR3 region: CASRDGGTSAIRYEQFF. The CDR3 nucleotides read TGTGCCAGCAGGGACGGTGGGACTAGCGCGATACGCTATGAGCAGTTCTTC.

V gene TRBV6-2 or TRBV6-3 combines with J gene TRBJ2-7; D not certain. Germline V gene sequence: CDR1 MNHEY, CDR2 SVGEGT. The ends were cut back, 2 bases at V and 2 bases at J, with 10 bases in the middle. CDR3 length: 14 amino acids. Here the CDR3 reads CASSYAGYPYEQYF. The CDR3 DNA follows: TGTGCCAGCAGTTACGCCGGGTACCCCTACGAGCAGTACTTC.

The chain employs TRBV11-2 and TRBJ2-3; D is uncertain. Looked up from germline, CDR1 is SGHAT and CDR2 is FQNNGV. V dropped 3 bases and J dropped 0 bases, with 13 bases sitting between them. The CDR3 sequence is 16 residues long. The CDR3 sequence: CASSFQQRPSTDTQYF. The DNA of the CDR3 is TGTGCCAGCAGCTTCCAGCAGAGGCCTAGCACAGATACGCAGTATTTT. The full variable domain, its missing parts supplied by reference TRBV11-2 and TRBJ2-3, is EAGVAQSPRYKIIEKRQSVAFWCNPISGHATLYWYQQILGQGPKLLIQFQNNGVVDDSQLPKDRFSAERLKGVDSTLKIQPAKLEDSAVYLCASSFQQRPSTDTQYFGPGTRLTVL.

The sample holds a few counts of this clone. The chain uses TRBV27 and TRBJ1-5; D is unresolved. Trimming left V 3 bases short and J 4 bases short, with 4 bases between. This CDR3 has 12 amino acids. Per germline, CDR1 MNHEY and CDR2 SMNVEV (reference sequence). DNA of the CDR3: TGTGCCAGCAGTTTCGTTAATCAGCCCCAGCATTTT. It translates to CASSFVNQPQHF.

V and J are TRBV20-1 and TRBJ2-7; 10 positions match TRBD2. The V gene end was trimmed by 3 bases and the J gene end by 5 bases; junction bases not matched to a gene: 7. The CDR3 runs 14 residues. Germline V gives CDR1 DFQATT, CDR2 SNEGSKA (reference sequence). The CDR3, as DNA: TGCAGTGCTAGTTCCCTAGCGGGAGAGGACGAGCAGTACTTC. It yields the protein CSASSLAGEDEQYF.

The CDR3 sequence: CASSFGRGYEQYF. CDR3 coding DNA: TGTGCCAGCAGCTTTGGCCGGGGCTACGAGCAGTACTTC. The chain joins TRBV11-2 to TRBJ2-7, with D maybe TRBD2 (5 bases). Germline V lookup: CDR1 SGHAT, CDR2 FQNNGV. CDR3 length: 13 residues. V lost 3 bases and J 3 bases, leaving 9 bases between the germline ends.

The chain carries TRBV15 and TRBJ2-7; D remains ambiguous. The V and J ends lost 0 bases and 7 bases respectively, with 13 bases between them. The CDR3 runs to 14 residues. CDR1 and CDR2 from the germline V gene are LNHNV and YYDKDF (reference sequence). CDR3 coding DNA: TGTGCCACCAGCAGAGAGATTTTTCAGGTTGAGCAGTACTTC. Translating gives CATSREIFQVEQYF.

Here the CDR3 reads CASSLSSGRFGELFF. The CDR3 DNA is TGTGCCAGTAGTTTATCTAGCGGGAGATTTGGGGAGCTGTTTTTT. The chain uses TRBV19 and TRBJ2-2, with TRBD2 matching 10 bases. The J segment lost 8 bases and the V segment lost 5 bases, leaving 8 bases of the junction unmatched. CDR1 and CDR2 from the germline V gene are LNHDA and SQIVND (reference sequence). The CDR3 runs to 15 residues.

V usage is TRBV6-5 and J usage is TRBJ1-1; D not certain. The V end was cut by 8 bases, the J end by 0 bases, with 10 bases between. The CDR3 spans 13 residues. Germline V gene data show CDR1 as MNHEY and CDR2 as SVGAGI. The CDR3 region has the DNA TGTGCCAGCCGGTTCGGTATGAACACTGAAGCTTTCTTT. Amino acids: CASRFGMNTEAFF.

The chain joins TRBV5-6 to TRBJ2-7, with 8 bases matching TRBD1. Trimming removed 3 bases from V and 2 bases from J; junction bases left unmatched: 7. The CDR3 length is 15 residues. Germline CDR1 reads SGHDT; CDR2 reads YYEEEE. CDR3: CASSSPPGGAYEQYF. As DNA, the CDR3 is TGTGCCAGCAGCTCCCCCCCAGGGGGCGCCTACGAGCAGTACTTC.

The chain links TRBV19 to TRBJ2-5; 7 bases align to TRBD2. The germline gives CDR1 LNHDA, CDR2 SQIVND (reference sequence). The CDR3 consists of 14 residues. J gave up 5 bases and V 2 bases, and 5 bases lay outside the gene matches. CDR3 protein: CASSITGLGETQYF. DNA of the CDR3: TGTGCCAGTAGTATAACCGGACTAGGGGAGACCCAGTACTTC.

The chain employs TRBV5-4 and TRBJ1-1, with 9 nucleotides matching TRBD1. The germline V gene has CDR1 SGHNT and CDR2 YYREEE (reference sequence). The junction had 7 bases not matched to a gene; V was cut back by 4 bases and J by 0 bases. This CDR3 contains 16 residues. CDR3 amino acids: CASSLGQGNMNTEAFF. For the CDR3, the DNA is TGTGCCAGCAGCCTTGGACAGGGGAACATGAACACTGAAGCTTTCTTT.